A selection of T cell receptor beta chains follows, all from one sample in a study of monozygotic twins with cystic fibrosis. TCRdb's copy holds only in-frame clones and misses some; the assay was immunoSEQ multiplex PCR. The table includes roughly 13,000 clones, 80% to 90% detected once. The material sequenced was blood. These receptors were taken from a boy aged 5-17 years with cystic fibrosis. CDR3s include the opening cysteine and the closing phenylalanine or tryptophan. A D gene is named only where the DNA matches it firmly. Only some rows state a clone size, as once, few, many or a class for expanded clones.

v_gene,j_gene,d_gene,abundance,len,CDR3nt,CDR3aa
TRBV18,TRBJ2-3,NA,NA,15,TGTGCCAGCTCACCACCATCACAGGCTCCTGATACGCAGTATTTT,CASSPPSQAPDTQYF
TRBV11-2,TRBJ2-5,TRBD1,NA,14,TGTGCCAGCAGCACCGGACAGGGGCGAGAGACCCAGTACTTC,CASSTGQGRETQYF
TRBV18,TRBJ2-7,NA,NA,15,TGTGCCAGCTCACCTCGGCGGGGACATGCCTACGAGCAGTACTTC,CASSPRRGHAYEQYF
TRBV25-1,TRBJ2-7,NA,NA,14,TGTGCCAGCAGTGCCATCGGGGGCCCCTACGAGCAGTACTTC,CASSAIGGPYEQYF
TRBV5-4,TRBJ2-2,NA,NA,16,TGTGCCAGCAGCTACGAGACAGACCCCCGACCCGGGGAGCTGTTTTTT,CASSYETDPRPGELFF
TRBV7-3,TRBJ2-7,NA,NA,15,TGTGCCAGCAGCTTAGGGGTCAGGGTTCCGTACGAGCAGTACTTC,CASSLGVRVPYEQYF
TRBV5-1,TRBJ2-2,TRBD2,NA,15,TGCGCCAGCAGCTTGGGGGTAGCGGGGACCGGGGAGCTGTTTTTT,CASSLGVAGTGELFF
TRBV5-4,TRBJ1-2,TRBD1,NA,16,TGTGCCAGCAGCCATCCGACAGGGAAGGTGGACTATGGCTACACCTTC,CASSHPTGKVDYGYTF
TRBV6-6,TRBJ1-3,NA,once,10,TGTGCCAGCAGCGGAAACACCATATATTTT,CASSGNTIYF
TRBV4-2,TRBJ2-1,TRBD2,NA,16,TGTGCCAGCAGCCGAGAGACTAGCGGGAGGGTCGATGAGCAGTTCTTC,CASSRETSGRVDEQFF
TRBV28,TRBJ1-2,TRBD1,NA,17,TGTGCCAGCAGCACCTCACCGGCTCGACAGGGACACTATGGCTACACCTTC,CASSTSPARQGHYGYTF
TRBV5-1,TRBJ1-1,NA,NA,15,TGCGCCAGCAGCCTACCAACAGGGCCGAACACTGAAGCTTTCTTT,CASSLPTGPNTEAFF
TRBV1,TRBJ1-2,NA,NA,15,TGCACCAGCAGCCAAGGACAGGGGGCTAACTATGGCTACACCTTC,CTSSQGQGANYGYTF
TRBV7-8,TRBJ2-7,NA,NA,16,TGTGCCAGCAGCTTAGCGGGCGGGGGCGCTTCCTACGAGCAGTACTTC,CASSLAGGGASYEQYF
TRBV20-1,TRBJ1-2,NA,few,11,TGCAGTGCTAGCGGGCGGAGGGGCTACACCTTC,CSASGRRGYTF
TRBV6-6,TRBJ2-1,TRBD2,NA,15,TGTGCCAGCAGAAGACTAGCGGGAGGAGACAATGAGCAGTTCTTC,CASRRLAGGDNEQFF